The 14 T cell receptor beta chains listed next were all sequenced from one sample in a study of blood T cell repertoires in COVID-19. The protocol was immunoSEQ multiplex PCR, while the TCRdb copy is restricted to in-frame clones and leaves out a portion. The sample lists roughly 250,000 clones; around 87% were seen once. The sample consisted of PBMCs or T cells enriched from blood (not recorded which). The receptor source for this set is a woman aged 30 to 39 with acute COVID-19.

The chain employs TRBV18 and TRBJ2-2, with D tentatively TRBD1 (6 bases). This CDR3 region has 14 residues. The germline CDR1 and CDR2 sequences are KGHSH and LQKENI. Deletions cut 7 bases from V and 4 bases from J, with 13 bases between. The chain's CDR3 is CASYNTGSTGELFF. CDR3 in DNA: TGTGCCAGCTACAATACAGGGAGCACCGGGGAGCTGTTTTTT.

CDR3 amino acids: CASSPHSGGSSYEQYF. The CDR3 DNA reads as TGTGCCAGCAGCCCGCATAGCGGGGGGAGCTCCTACGAGCAGTACTTC. The genes are TRBV7-2 and TRBJ2-7; 10 nucleotides line up with TRBD2. The V gene's germline CDR1 is SGHTA and CDR2 FQGNSA. The CDR3 length is 16 residues. V lost 5 bases to trimming and J lost 0 bases; unmatched junction nucleotides: 7.

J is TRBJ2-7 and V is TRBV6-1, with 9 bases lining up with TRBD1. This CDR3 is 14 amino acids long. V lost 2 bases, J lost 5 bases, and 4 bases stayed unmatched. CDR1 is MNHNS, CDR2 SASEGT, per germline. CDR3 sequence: CASSESTGGNEQYF. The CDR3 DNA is TGTGCCAGCAGTGAATCGACAGGGGGAAACGAGCAGTACTTC.

The CDR3: CASSRSGGAYQPQHF. CDR3 DNA sequence: TGTGCCAGCAGCCGATCAGGGGGCGCCTATCAGCCCCAGCATTTT. This rearrangement joins TRBV2 to TRBJ1-5, with 8 bases fitting TRBD1. The CDR3 sequence is 15 residues long. The trim removed 6 bases at V and 5 bases at J, leaving 9 bases unmatched. Germline lookup yields CDR1 SNHLY and CDR2 FYNNEI.

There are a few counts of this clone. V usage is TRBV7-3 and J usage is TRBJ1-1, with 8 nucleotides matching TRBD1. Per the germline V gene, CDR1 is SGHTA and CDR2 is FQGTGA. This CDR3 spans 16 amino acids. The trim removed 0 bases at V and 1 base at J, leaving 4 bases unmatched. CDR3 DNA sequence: TGTGCCAGCAGCTTAACTGGTCAGGGGGCGAACACTGAAGCTTTCTTT. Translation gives CASSLTGQGANTEAFF.

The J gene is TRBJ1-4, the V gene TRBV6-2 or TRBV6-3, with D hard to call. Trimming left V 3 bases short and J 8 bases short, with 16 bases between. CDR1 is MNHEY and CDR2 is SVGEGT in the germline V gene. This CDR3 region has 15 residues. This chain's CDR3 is CASSYLVGREEKLFF. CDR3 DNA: TGTGCCAGCAGTTATCTCGTTGGGCGCGAGGAAAAACTGTTTTTT.

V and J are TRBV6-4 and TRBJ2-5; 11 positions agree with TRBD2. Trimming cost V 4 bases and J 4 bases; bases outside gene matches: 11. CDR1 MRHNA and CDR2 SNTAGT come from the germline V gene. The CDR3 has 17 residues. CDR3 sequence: CASSVLAGGPRRETQYF. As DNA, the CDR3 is TGTGCCAGCAGTGTGTTAGCGGGGGGGCCTCGGCGAGAGACCCAGTACTTC.

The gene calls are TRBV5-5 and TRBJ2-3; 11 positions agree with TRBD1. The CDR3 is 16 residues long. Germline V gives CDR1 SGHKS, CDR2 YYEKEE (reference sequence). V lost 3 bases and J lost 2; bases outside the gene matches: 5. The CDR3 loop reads CASSSRTGGVTDTQYF. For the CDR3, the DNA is TGTGCCAGCAGCTCGAGGACAGGGGGCGTCACAGATACGCAGTATTTT. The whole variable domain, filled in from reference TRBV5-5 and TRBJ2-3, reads DAGVTQSPTHLIKTRGQQVTLRCSPISGHKSVSWYQQVLGQGPQFIFQYYEKEERGRGNFPDRFSARQFPNYSSELNVNALLLGDSALYLCASSSRTGGVTDTQYFGPGTRLTVL.

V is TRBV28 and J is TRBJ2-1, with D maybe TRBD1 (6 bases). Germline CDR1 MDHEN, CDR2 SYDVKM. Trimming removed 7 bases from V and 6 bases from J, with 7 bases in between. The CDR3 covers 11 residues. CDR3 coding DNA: TGTGCCAGCAACAGGGTCAATGAGCAGTTCTTC. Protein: CASNRVNEQFF.

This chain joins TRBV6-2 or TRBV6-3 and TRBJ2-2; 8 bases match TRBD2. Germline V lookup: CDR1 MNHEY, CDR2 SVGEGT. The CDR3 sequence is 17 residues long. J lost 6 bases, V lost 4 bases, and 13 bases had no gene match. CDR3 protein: CASSSPGRGQFSGELFF. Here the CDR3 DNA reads TGTGCCAGCAGTTCCCCCGGGAGGGGCCAGTTTTCCGGGGAGCTGTTTTTT.

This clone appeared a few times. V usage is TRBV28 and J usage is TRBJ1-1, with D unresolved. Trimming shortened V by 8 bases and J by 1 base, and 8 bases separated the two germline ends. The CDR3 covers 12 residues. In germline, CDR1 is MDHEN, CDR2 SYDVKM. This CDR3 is CASGLTNTEAFF. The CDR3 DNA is TGTGCCAGCGGACTGACGAACACTGAAGCTTTCTTT.

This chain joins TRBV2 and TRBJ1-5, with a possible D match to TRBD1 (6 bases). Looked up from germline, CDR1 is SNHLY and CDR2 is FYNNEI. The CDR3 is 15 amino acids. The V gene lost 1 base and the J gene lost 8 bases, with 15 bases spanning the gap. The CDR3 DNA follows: TGTGCCAGCAGTGAAGGAGCCCAGGGGTTTGAGCCCCAGCATTTT. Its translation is CASSEGAQGFEPQHF.

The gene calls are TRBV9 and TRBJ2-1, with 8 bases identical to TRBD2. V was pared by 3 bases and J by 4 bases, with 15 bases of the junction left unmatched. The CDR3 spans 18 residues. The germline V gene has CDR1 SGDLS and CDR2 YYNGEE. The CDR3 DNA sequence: TGTGCCAGCAGCGCAGGATGGGGCAGCGGGAGAAGATACAATGAGCAGTTCTTC. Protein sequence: CASSAGWGSGRRYNEQFF.

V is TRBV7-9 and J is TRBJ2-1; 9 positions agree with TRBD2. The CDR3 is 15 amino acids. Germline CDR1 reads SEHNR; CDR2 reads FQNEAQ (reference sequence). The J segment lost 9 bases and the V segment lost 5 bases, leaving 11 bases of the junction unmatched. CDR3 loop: CASSPIAGAIVEQFF. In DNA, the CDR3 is TGTGCCAGCAGCCCTATAGCGGGAGCGATTGTTGAGCAGTTCTTC.